A selection of T cell receptor beta chains follows, all from one sample in a study of regulatory dendritic cells for organ transplantation. Their specific antigens are unknown. Repertoires were generated with immunoSEQ multiplex PCR, while TCRdb's copy carries only in-frame clones and drops some. Counted here are 18,000 or so clones, roughly 80% occurring once; the ten biggest clones make up roughly 3%. The sequenced sample consisted of memory CD4+ T cells from blood cultured with regulatory dendritic cells. The receptors here all came from a human donor in good health. The CDR3 runs from the conserved cysteine through the conserved F or W. D genes are given only for firm matches. Size is stated for part of the rows, as once, few or many counts, or as a class when the clone is expanded.

j_gene	v_gene	d_gene	abundance	CDR3nt	CDR3aa
TRBJ2-7	TRBV6-5	.	.	TGTGCCAGCAGAAAGACGGAGACCTACGAGCAGTACTTC	CASRKTETYEQYF
TRBJ2-1	TRBV6-4	TRBD2	once	TGTGCCAGCATAGGGAGACAAAGCGGGGCGCAGCAGTTCTTC	CASIGRQSGAQQFF
TRBJ1-5	TRBV28	TRBD1	.	TGTGCCAGCAGGTACCCGGGACAGGGCAATCAGCCCCAGCATTTT	CASRYPGQGNQPQHF
TRBJ1-5	TRBV6-6	.	.	TGTGCCAGCAGTTACTCCACGGGTAATCAGCCCCAGCATTTT	CASSYSTGNQPQHF
TRBJ2-7	TRBV18	.	.	TGTGCCAGCTCACCCCCCCGGGGAGAAACCCCCGAGCAGTACTTC	CASSPPRGETPEQYF
TRBJ2-1	TRBV5-1	.	.	TGCGCCAGCAGCTCCATCTCTGGGCAATTCAATGAGCAGTTCTTC	CASSSISGQFNEQFF
TRBJ1-5	TRBV4-3	.	.	TGCGCCAGCAGCCAAGATATGGGTCAGCCCCAGCATTTT	CASSQDMGQPQHF
TRBJ2-3	TRBV18	TRBD1	.	TGTGCCAGCTCACCGGGACAGGGTGTGGATACGCAGTATTTT	CASSPGQGVDTQYF
TRBJ1-4	TRBV2	.	few	TGTGCCAGCAGGGCCTCCGGGACACCCTCTTCACTGTTTTTT	CASRASGTPSSLFF
TRBJ1-1	TRBV30	TRBD1	.	TGTGCCTGGACCAGGGGGACAGCTTTTGAAGCTTTCTTT	CAWTRGTAFEAFF
TRBJ1-2	TRBV7-3	.	.	TGTGCCAGCAGCGCCGGCGCCGACAGCTATGGCTACACCTTC	CASSAGADSYGYTF
TRBJ2-1	TRBV5-8	TRBD1	.	TGTGCCAGCAGCTTACGGACAGGGTCCTACAATGAGCAGTTCTTC	CASSLRTGSYNEQFF
TRBJ2-2	TRBV7-2	.	.	TGTGCCAGCAGCTTAACACGGCTGGCCGGGGAGCTGTTTTTT	CASSLTRLAGELFF
TRBJ2-7	TRBV6-4	.	.	TGTAAAGATGACTACGAGCAGTACTTC	CKDDYEQYF
TRBJ2-3	TRBV9	TRBD2	.	TGTGCCAGCAGCGCCTCTAGCGGGAGGACAGATACGCAGTATTTT	CASSASSGRTDTQYF
TRBJ1-1	TRBV7-6	.	.	TGTGCCAGCAGCTTAGGAGGGGTTCGGAACACTGAAGCTTTCTTT	CASSLGGVRNTEAFF
TRBJ2-5	TRBV7-2	.	.	TGTGCCAGCAGCTCGGACTGGGGGCAAGAGACCCAGTACTTC	CASSSDWGQETQYF
TRBJ2-3	TRBV29-1	.	once	TGCAGCGTTGAGGGGGGTAGTTCAGATACGCAGTATTTT	CSVEGGSSDTQYF
TRBJ1-4	TRBV4-3	.	.	TGCGCCAGCAGCCCTACCAAGACAGGTTTTAATGAAAAACTGTTTTTT	CASSPTKTGFNEKLFF
TRBJ2-4	TRBV4-2	.	medium-sized	TGTGCCAGCAGCCCACCGCCGGGCCTAGGAAACATTCAGTACTTC	CASSPPPGLGNIQYF
TRBJ1-6	TRBV5-4	TRBD1	.	TGTGCCAGCAGCAACCGACAGGGCCGGCTTAATTCACCCCTCCACTTT	CASSNRQGRLNSPLHF
TRBJ1-1	TRBV6-5	.	once	TGTGCCAGCAGTTACACAGGGTCGAACACTGAAGCTTTCTTT	CASSYTGSNTEAFF
TRBJ1-5	TRBV2	.	few	TGTGCCAGCTCCCTTGCAGGGCGGTATCAGCCCCAGCATTTT	CASSLAGRYQPQHF
TRBJ1-5	TRBV28	.	.	TGTGCCAGCAGTCCAGACTCCAATCAGCCCCAGCATTTT	CASSPDSNQPQHF
TRBJ2-6	TRBV6-5	.	.	TGTGCCAGCAGTTACTCGCGTCACTCTGGGGCCAACGTCCTGACTTTC	CASSYSRHSGANVLTF
TRBJ2-3	TRBV19	TRBD2	.	TGTGCCAGTAGTGGGGGACTAGCGGGGGGAACACCTAGCACAGATACGCAGTATTTT	CASSGGLAGGTPSTDTQYF
TRBJ2-3	TRBV5-5	TRBD1	once	TGTGCCAGCAGCTTACAGGGGGATGGATATACGACGCAGTATTTT	CASSLQGDGYTTQYF
TRBJ1-1	TRBV4-3	TRBD1	few	TGCGCCAGCAGCCAGAACGTACAGGGGGCGCGGACTGAAGCTTTCTTT	CASSQNVQGARTEAFF
TRBJ2-3	TRBV27	.	.	TGTGCCAGCAGTTTACTTTTTTCCGGGAGCACAGATACGCAGTATTTT	CASSLLFSGSTDTQYF
TRBJ2-3	TRBV4-2	TRBD2	once	TGTGCCAGCAGCCCCCGGACTAGCGGGGGGGCCGTAGATACGCAGTATTTT	CASSPRTSGGAVDTQYF
TRBJ2-1	TRBV11-2	.	once	TGTGCCAGCAGCGCAACTAGAAGCTCCTACAATGAGCAGTTCTTC	CASSATRSSYNEQFF
TRBJ2-1	TRBV19	TRBD1	.	TGTGCCAGCGGTGGATGGGACAGGTCCCTAGGAGAGCAGTTCTTC	CASGGWDRSLGEQFF
TRBJ2-5	TRBV5-8	TRBD2	few	TGTGCCAGCAGCTTGGGCGATGGCGGGAGATTCCGAGAGACCCAGTACTTC	CASSLGDGGRFRETQYF
TRBJ2-5	TRBV5-1	TRBD1	.	TGCGCCAGCAGCCTCTCCGGACAGGGCGGGGAGACCCAGTACTTC	CASSLSGQGGETQYF
TRBJ2-2	TRBV4-3	.	.	TGCGCCAGCAGCCCGCTGCCCGGGTACCCCGGGGAGCTGTTTTTT	CASSPLPGYPGELFF
TRBJ1-1	TRBV6-1	.	.	TGTGCCAGCAGTGAATACGGGCCTTTCAACACTGAAGCTTTCTTT	CASSEYGPFNTEAFF
TRBJ2-7	TRBV6-6	TRBD1	.	TGTGCCAGCGGACAGGTTTTGTACGAGCAGTACTTC	CASGQVLYEQYF
TRBJ2-1	TRBV30	.	.	TGTGCCTGGATCTCGGACGGCGAGAGAGGGGATGAGCAGTTCTTC	CAWISDGERGDEQFF
TRBJ2-7	TRBV10-3	TRBD2	.	TGTGCCATCAGTGGGCTAGCGGGGGGACCCTACGAGCAGTACTTC	CAISGLAGGPYEQYF
TRBJ2-1	TRBV19	.	.	TGTGCCAGTAGTATAGTCGGCGGGCAAGGAGGGCAGTTCTTC	CASSIVGGQGGQFF
TRBJ2-3	TRBV21-1	.	.	TGTGCCAGCAGCAAAGAGGCGACAGGGGGCTGTTCGGATACGCAGTATTTT	CASSKEATGGCSDTQYF
TRBJ1-2	TRBV27	.	.	TGTGCCAGCAGCCTCGGTAGGCCGGGGCACGCGTATGGCTACACCTTC	CASSLGRPGHAYGYTF
TRBJ1-2	TRBV12-5	.	.	TGTGCTAGTGCCGAGAGTTGGTATGGCTACACCTTC	CASAESWYGYTF
TRBJ2-3	TRBV7-3	TRBD1	.	TGTGCCAGCAGCTTAACGGGGACAGCCCCAGATACGCAGTATTTT	CASSLTGTAPDTQYF
TRBJ2-5	TRBV19	.	.	TGTGCCAGTAGTGGTTTCGGTTTCGGAACTCAAGAGACCCAGTACTTC	CASSGFGFGTQETQYF
TRBJ1-5	TRBV7-2	.	.	TGTGCCAGCAGCGTCAGGGGAAATCAGCCCCAGCATTTT	CASSVRGNQPQHF
TRBJ2-2	TRBV7-2	TRBD1	.	TGTGCCAGCACCCGACAGGGCCCAAACACCGGGGAGCTGTTTTTT	CASTRQGPNTGELFF
TRBJ2-2	TRBV7-2	.	.	TGTGCCAGCAGCTCAAGGGTGAACACCGGGGAGCTGTTTTTT	CASSSRVNTGELFF
TRBJ1-5	TRBV19	.	.	TGTGCCAGTAGTTTAGAGGACGGAAATAGCAATCAGCCCCAGCATTTT	CASSLEDGNSNQPQHF
TRBJ2-5	TRBV25-1	.	.	TGTGCCAGCAGTGAATATTCGGGGCAAGAGACCCAGTACTTC	CASSEYSGQETQYF
TRBJ1-1	TRBV11-2	.	.	TGTGCCAGCAGCGGATGGAGGGCGGGGAACACTGAAGCTTTCTTT	CASSGWRAGNTEAFF
TRBJ1-3	TRBV7-9	.	.	TGTGCCAGCAGCTTTGTTGGAAACACCATATATTTT	CASSFVGNTIYF